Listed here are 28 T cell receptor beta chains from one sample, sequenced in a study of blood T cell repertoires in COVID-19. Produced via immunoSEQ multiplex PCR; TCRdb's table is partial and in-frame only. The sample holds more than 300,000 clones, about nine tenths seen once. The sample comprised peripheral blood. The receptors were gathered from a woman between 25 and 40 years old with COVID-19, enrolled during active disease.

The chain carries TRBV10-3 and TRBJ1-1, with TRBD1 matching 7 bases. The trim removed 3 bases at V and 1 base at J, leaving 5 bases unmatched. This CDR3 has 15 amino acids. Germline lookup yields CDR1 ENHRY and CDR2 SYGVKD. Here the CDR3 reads CAISDPGQPNTEAFF. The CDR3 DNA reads TGTGCCATCAGTGACCCGGGACAGCCGAACACTGAAGCTTTCTTT.

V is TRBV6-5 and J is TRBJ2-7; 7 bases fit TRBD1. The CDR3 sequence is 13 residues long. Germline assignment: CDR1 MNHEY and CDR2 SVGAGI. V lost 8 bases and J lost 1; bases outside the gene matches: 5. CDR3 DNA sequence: TGTGCCAGCGGCCCGGGACAGTCCTACGAGCAGTACGTC. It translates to CASGPGQSYEQYV.

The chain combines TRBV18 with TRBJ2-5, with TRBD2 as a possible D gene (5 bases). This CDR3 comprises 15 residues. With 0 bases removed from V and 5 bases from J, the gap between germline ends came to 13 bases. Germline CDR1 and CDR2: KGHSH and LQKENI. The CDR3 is CASSPPGVGVETQYF. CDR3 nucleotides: TGTGCCAGCTCACCACCCGGGGTCGGGGTGGAGACCCAGTACTTC.

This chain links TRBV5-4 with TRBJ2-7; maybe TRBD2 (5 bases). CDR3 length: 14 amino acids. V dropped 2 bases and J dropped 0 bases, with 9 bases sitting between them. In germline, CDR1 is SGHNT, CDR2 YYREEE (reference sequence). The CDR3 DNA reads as TGTGCCAGCAGCTTTGGACTTAGCTCCTACGAGCAGTACTTC. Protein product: CASSFGLSSYEQYF.

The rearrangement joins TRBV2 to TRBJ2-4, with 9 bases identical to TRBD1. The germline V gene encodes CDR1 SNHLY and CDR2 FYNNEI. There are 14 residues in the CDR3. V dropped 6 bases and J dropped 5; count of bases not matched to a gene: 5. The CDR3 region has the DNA TGTGCCAGCAGAAAGGACAGGGGAGAAAACATTCAGTACTTC. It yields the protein CASRKDRGENIQYF.

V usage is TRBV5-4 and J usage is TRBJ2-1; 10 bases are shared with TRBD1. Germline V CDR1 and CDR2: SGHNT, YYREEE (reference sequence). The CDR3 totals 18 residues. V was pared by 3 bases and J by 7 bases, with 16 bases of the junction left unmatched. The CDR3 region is CASSSMDRGANNANEQFF. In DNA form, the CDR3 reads TGTGCCAGCAGCTCGATGGACAGGGGGGCTAACAATGCGAATGAGCAGTTCTTC.

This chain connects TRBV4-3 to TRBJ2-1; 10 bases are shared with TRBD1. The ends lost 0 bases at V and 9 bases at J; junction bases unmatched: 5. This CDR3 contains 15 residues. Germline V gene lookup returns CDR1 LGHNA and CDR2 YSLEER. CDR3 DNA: TGCGCCAGCAGCCAAGACGGGACAGGGGCTAGTGAGCAGTTCTTC. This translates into CASSQDGTGASEQFF.

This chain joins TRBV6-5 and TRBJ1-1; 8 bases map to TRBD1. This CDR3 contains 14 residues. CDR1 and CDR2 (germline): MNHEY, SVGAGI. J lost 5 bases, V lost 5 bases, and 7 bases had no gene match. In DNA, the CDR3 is TGTGCCAGCAGTACGACCCAGGGGGCAACTGAAGCTTTCTTT. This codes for CASSTTQGATEAFF.

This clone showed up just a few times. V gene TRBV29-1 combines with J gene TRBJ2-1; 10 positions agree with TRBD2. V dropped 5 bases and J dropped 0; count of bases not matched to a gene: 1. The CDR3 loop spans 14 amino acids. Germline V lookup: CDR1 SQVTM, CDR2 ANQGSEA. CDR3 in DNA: TGCAGCGTTAGCGGGGGGGTCTCCTACAATGAGCAGTTCTTC. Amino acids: CSVSGGVSYNEQFF.

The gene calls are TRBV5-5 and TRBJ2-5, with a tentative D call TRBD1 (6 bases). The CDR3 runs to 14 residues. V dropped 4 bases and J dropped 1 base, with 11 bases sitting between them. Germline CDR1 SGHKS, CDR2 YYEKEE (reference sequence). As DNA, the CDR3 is TGTGCCAGCAGCAAGACAGGTTCCCAAGAGACCCAGTACTTC. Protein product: CASSKTGSQETQYF.

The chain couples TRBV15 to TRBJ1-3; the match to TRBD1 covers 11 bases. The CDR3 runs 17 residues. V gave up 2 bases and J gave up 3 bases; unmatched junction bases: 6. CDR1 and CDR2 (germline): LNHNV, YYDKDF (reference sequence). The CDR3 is CATSRPPGTGGGNTIYF. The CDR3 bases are TGTGCCACCAGCAGACCCCCGGGGACAGGGGGTGGAAACACCATATATTTT.

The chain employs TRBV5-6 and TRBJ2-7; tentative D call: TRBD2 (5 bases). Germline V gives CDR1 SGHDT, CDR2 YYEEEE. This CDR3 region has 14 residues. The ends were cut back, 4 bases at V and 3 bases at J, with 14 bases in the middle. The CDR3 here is CASSDSFSDYEQYV. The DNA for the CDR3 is TGTGCCAGCAGCGATTCCTTTAGCGACTACGAGCAGTACGTC.

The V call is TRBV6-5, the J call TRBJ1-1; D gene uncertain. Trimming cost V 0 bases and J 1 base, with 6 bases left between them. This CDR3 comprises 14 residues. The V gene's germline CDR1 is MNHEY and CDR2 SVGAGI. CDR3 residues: CASSYSRTNTEAFF. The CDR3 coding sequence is TGTGCCAGCAGTTACTCGAGAACGAACACTGAAGCTTTCTTT.

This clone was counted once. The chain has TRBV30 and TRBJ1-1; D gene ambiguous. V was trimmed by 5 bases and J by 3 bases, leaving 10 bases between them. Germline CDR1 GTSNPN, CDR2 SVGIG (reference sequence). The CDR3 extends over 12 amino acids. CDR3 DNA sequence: TGTGCCTGGGCAGGTCCCTACACTGAAGCTTTCTTT. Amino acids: CAWAGPYTEAFF.

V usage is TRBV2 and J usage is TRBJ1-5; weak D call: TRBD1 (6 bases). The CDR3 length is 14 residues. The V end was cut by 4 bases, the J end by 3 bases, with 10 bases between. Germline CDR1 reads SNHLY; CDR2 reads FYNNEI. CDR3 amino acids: CASSADSFNQPQHF. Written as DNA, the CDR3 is TGTGCCAGCAGTGCGGACAGCTTCAATCAGCCCCAGCATTTT.

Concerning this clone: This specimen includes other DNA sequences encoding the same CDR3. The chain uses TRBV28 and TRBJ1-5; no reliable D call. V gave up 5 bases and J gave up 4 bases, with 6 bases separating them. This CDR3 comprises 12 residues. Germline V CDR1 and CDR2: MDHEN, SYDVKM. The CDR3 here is CASSQLNQPQHF. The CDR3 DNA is TGTGCCAGCAGTCAACTAAATCAGCCCCAGCATTTT. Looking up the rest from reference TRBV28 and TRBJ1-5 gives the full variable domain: DVKVTQSSRYLVKRTGEKVFLECVQDMDHENMFWYRQDPGLGLRLIYFSYDVKMKEKGDIPEGYSVSREKKERFSLILESASTNQTSMYLCASSQLNQPQHFGDGTRLSIL.

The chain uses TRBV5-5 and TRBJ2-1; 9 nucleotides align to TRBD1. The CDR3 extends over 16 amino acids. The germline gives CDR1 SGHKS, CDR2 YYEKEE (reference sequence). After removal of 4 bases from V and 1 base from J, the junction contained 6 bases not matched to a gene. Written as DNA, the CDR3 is TGTGCCAGCAGCCACGGGACAGGGTCATCCTACAATGAGCAGTTCTTC. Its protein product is CASSHGTGSSYNEQFF.

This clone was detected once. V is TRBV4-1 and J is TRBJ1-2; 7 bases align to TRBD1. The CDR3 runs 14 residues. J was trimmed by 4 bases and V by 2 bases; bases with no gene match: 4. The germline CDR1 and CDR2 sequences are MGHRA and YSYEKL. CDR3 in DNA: TGCGCCAGCAGCCAAACACAGGGGACCTATGGCTACACCTTC. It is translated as CASSQTQGTYGYTF.

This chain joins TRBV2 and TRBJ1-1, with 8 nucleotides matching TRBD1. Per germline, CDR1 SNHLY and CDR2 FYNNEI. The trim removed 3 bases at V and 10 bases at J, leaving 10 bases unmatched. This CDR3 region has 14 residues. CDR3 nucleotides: TGTGCCAGCAGTGAGGTGGGACAGGCGTCCGTAGCTTTCTTT. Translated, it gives CASSEVGQASVAFF.

The CDR3 coding sequence is TGTGCCTGGAGTGTTCAGGGGGCAGTTGAAAAACTGTTTTTT. Protein: CAWSVQGAVEKLFF. This sequence joins TRBV30 and TRBJ1-4; TRBD1 matches 8 bases. The junction had 4 bases not matched to a gene; V was cut back by 0 bases and J by 7 bases. The germline V gene encodes CDR1 GTSNPN and CDR2 SVGIG (reference sequence). CDR3 size: 14 residues.

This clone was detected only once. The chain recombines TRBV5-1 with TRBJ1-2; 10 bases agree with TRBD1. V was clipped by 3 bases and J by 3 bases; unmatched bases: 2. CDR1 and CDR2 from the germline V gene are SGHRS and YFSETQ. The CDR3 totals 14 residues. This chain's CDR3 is CASSSTGGYYGYTF. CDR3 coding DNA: TGCGCCAGCAGCTCGACAGGGGGCTACTATGGCTACACCTTC.

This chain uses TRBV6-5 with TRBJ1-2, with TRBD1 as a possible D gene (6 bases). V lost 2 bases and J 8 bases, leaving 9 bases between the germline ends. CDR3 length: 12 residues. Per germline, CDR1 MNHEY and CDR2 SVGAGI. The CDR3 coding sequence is TGTGCCAGCAGTTACGGGGGCGCGGGCTACACCTTC. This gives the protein CASSYGGAGYTF.

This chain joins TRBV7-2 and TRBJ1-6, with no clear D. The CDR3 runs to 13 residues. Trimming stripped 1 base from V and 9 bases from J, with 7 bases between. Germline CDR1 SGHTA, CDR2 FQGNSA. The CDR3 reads CASSLGGSSPLHF. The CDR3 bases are TGTGCCAGCAGCTTAGGTGGGAGTTCACCCCTCCACTTT.

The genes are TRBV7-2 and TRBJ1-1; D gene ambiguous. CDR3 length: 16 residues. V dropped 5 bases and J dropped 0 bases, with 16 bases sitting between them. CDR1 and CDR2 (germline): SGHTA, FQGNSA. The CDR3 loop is CASSPYQASMNTEAFF. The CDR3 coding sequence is TGTGCCAGCAGCCCTTATCAGGCAAGCATGAACACTGAAGCTTTCTTT.

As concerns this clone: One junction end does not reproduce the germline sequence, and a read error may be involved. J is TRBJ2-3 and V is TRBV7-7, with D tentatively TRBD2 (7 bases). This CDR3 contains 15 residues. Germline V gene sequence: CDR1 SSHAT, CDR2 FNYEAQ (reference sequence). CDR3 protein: CASSLVGGRTDTQYF. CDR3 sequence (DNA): TGTGCTAGCAGCTTAGTGGGGGGGCGAACAGATACGCAGTATTTT.

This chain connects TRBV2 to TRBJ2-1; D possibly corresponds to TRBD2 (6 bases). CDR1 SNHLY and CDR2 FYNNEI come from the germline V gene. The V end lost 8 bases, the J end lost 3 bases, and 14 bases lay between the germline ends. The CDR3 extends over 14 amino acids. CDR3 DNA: TGTGCCAGCGCGACGTTGCGGGGCTACAATGAGCAGTTCTTC. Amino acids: CASATLRGYNEQFF.

In nucleotides, the CDR3 is TGTGCCAGTAGTATTGCGCGGCAGCCCCAGCATTTT. It specifies CASSIARQPQHF. V and J are TRBV19 and TRBJ1-5; D remains unclear. The CDR3 consists of 12 residues. V was cut by 3 bases and J by 7 bases, with 7 bases left in between. Germline CDR1 is LNHDA and CDR2 is SQIVND (reference sequence).

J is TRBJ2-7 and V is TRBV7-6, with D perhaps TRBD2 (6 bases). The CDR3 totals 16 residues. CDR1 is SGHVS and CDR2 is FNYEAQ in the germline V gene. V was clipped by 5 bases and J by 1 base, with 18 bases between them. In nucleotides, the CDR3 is TGTGCCAGCAGCCCTAATGGGATAGCGGTATCCTACGAGCAGTACTTC. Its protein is CASSPNGIAVSYEQYF.